This T cell receptor (beta chain) was sequenced for a study of T-cell reconstitution after alpha-beta-depleted transplantation in children. Researchers prepared the TCRbeta library using unique molecular identifiers, the study reports. TCRdb reprocessed the PCR reads with MiXCR, giving one entry per CDR3 protein. Seen here are about 370,000 distinct CDR3 sequences, roughly 20% observed once, and the top ten hold 3% to 4.5%. The V end was cut by 3 bases, the J end by 4 bases, with 7 bases between. CDR1 is MDHEN and CDR2 is SYDVKM in the germline V gene. This CDR3 has 12 amino acids. This clonotype was counted a few times.

The TCR sequence derives from a human donor who donated a stem cell graft to a child with acute myeloid leukemia. The chain joins TRBV28 to TRBJ2-7; no clear D. Here the sequenced sample was PBMCs from the stem cell graft donor, taken from the stem cell graft. The CDR3 is CASSFPRYEQYF. As DNA, the CDR3 is TGTGCCAGCAGTTTTCCCAGATACGAGCAGTACTTC.